The rows below give T cell receptor beta chains drawn from one sample of a study of blood T cells in healthy people across ages. TCRdb called the 5' RACE reads again in MiXCR, with one record for every CDR3 protein. The data hold roughly 410,000 distinct CDR3 sequences, with 45% to 60% observed a single time. The sequencing sample was made of blood. These receptors came from a man aged 55 to 70 in good health. Both conserved end residues are part of each CDR3. A D gene is named only where the DNA matches it firmly. Clone size appears in some rows only: once, few, many, or a class for an expanded clone.

j_call v_call clone_size d_call cdr3_aa cdr3_nt
TRBJ1-1 TRBV7-6 many . CASSAQGRNTEAFF TGTGCCAGCAGCGCCCAGGGGAGGAACACTGAAGCTTTCTTT
TRBJ1-2 TRBV5-1 few . CASSFGARDGYTF TGCGCCAGCAGCTTCGGGGCCAGGGATGGCTACACCTTC
TRBJ1-2 TRBV6-5 . . CASGWGLTYGYTF TGTGCCAGCGGTTGGGGACTGACCTATGGCTACACCTTC
TRBJ2-5 TRBV7-3 . . CASSLTSGTGKETQYF TGTGCCAGCAGCTTAACGTCCGGGACCGGAAAAGAGACCCAGTACTTC
TRBJ2-1 TRBV6-6 many . CASRARYNEQFF TGTGCCAGCAGAGCGAGGTATAATGAGCAGTTCTTC
TRBJ1-4 TRBV7-2 once TRBD1 CASSGRQGRNEKLFF TGTGCCAGCAGCGGGAGACAGGGACGAAATGAAAAACTGTTTTTT
TRBJ2-7 TRBV2 many TRBD2 CASSRTSGRKNEQYF TGTGCCAGCAGTCGAACTAGCGGGAGGAAAAACGAGCAGTACTTC
TRBJ2-5 TRBV5-1 once . CASSSGYETQYF TGCGCCAGCAGCTCAGGATACGAGACCCAGTACTTC
TRBJ2-7 TRBV7-2 . . CASSLPPFSYEQYF TGTGCCAGCAGCCTTCCGCCGTTTTCCTACGAGCAGTACTTC
TRBJ1-5 TRBV28 . . CASSSQGRGSNQPQHF TGTGCCAGCAGTTCTCAGGGGAGGGGATCTAATCAGCCCCAGCATTTT
TRBJ2-3 TRBV7-3 . . CASSTGLRVLADTQYF TGTGCCAGCAGCACTGGACTCCGTGTTTTGGCAGATACGCAGTATTTT
TRBJ1-2 TRBV7-6 many TRBD1 CASSSGQTTPYTF TGTGCCAGCAGCTCGGGACAGACAACCCCCTACACCTTC
TRBJ1-5 TRBV29-1 . . CSVGQAGGRQPQHF TGCAGCGTTGGACAGGCGGGAGGTCGTCAGCCCCAGCATTTT
TRBJ2-6 TRBV11-2 few . CASRSSPRGGSRTGANVLTF TGTGCCAGCAGGTCATCCCCCAGGGGGGGGAGTAGAACTGGGGCCAACGTCCTGACTTTC
TRBJ2-7 TRBV7-9 few . CASSVLTQREQYF TGTGCCAGCAGCGTTCTAACACAGCGCGAGCAGTACTTC
TRBJ2-1 TRBV7-9 . . CASSLFSDQETQFF TGTGCCAGCAGCTTATTCTCAGACCAAGAGACCCAGTTCTTC
TRBJ1-1 TRBV7-3 few . CASSSGGPEAFF TGTGCCAGCAGCTCCGGGGGGCCCGAAGCTTTCTTT
TRBJ2-3 TRBV14 . . CASSQVRGSGDTQYF TGTGCCAGCAGCCAAGTAAGAGGGAGCGGAGATACGCAGTATTTT
TRBJ2-1 TRBV6-5 few . CASSFSNLESSYNEQFF TGTGCCAGCAGTTTCTCGAATTTGGAGAGCTCCTACAATGAGCAGTTCTTC
TRBJ2-5 TRBV5-1 . . CASSLNLRQTQYF TGCGCCAGCAGCTTGAACTTAAGACAGACCCAGTACTTC
TRBJ1-5 TRBV6-2/TRBV6-3 . . CASRSASNQPQHF TGTGCCAGCAGGTCAGCTAGCAATCAGCCCCAGCATTTT
TRBJ2-5 TRBV5-1 many . CASSLTGGHGETQYF TGCGCCAGCAGCCTGACAGGAGGTCATGGAGAGACCCAGTACTTC
TRBJ1-1 TRBV12-3/TRBV12-4 few . CASSLAGGGTEAFF TGTGCCAGCAGTTTAGCTGGGGGAGGCACTGAAGCTTTCTTT
TRBJ2-7 TRBV27 few . CASKPAHRDGAYEQYF TGTGCCAGCAAACCCGCACACAGGGATGGGGCCTACGAGCAGTACTTC
TRBJ2-5 TRBV7-2 . . CASSFGRGRQETQYF TGTGCCAGCAGCTTTGGCAGGGGGAGGCAAGAGACCCAGTACTTC
TRBJ2-7 TRBV5-6 . . CASSRGSGRTTYEQYF TGTGCCAGCAGCCGGGGCAGTGGACGAACCACCTACGAGCAGTACTTC
TRBJ2-3 TRBV2 . . CASSEEAGLSTDTQYF TGTGCCAGCAGTGAAGAGGCGGGCCTTAGCACAGATACGCAGTATTTT
TRBJ2-1 TRBV20-1 . . CSARDTRGKQFF TGCAGTGCTAGAGATACGCGCGGGAAGCAGTTCTTC